Listed below are T cell receptor beta chains from one sample, sequenced in a study of graft-versus-host responses after intestinal transplantation. Here immunoSEQ multiplex PCR was the method, and the copy in TCRdb shows in-frame clones only, minus some. Counted here are 15,000 to 20,000 clones, 75% to 90% occurring once; the ten biggest clones make up around 6%. Source: PBMCs, taken about 110 days after intestinal transplant. The receptors here all came from a human patient who received an intestinal transplant, so some T cells may come from the graft donor. CDR3s include the opening cysteine and the closing phenylalanine or tryptophan. Each record gives: V gene, CDR3 length, clone size, D gene, J gene, CDR3 protein, CDR3 DNA. The D gene is left open where the match is weak. Clone size appears in some rows only: once, few, many, or a class for an expanded clone.

V: TRBV29-1; length: 12; size: .; D: TRBD2; J: TRBJ2-7; CDR3: CSGTSGAYEQYF; DNA: TGCAGCGGAACTAGCGGCGCCTACGAGCAGTACTTC
V: TRBV7-9; length: 13; size: .; D: .; J: TRBJ1-5; CDR3: CASTWGGNQPQHF; DNA: TGTGCCAGCACATGGGGTGGCAATCAGCCCCAGCATTTT
V: TRBV10-2; length: 15; size: .; D: TRBD2; J: TRBJ2-3; CDR3: CASRLAGDSTDTQYF; DNA: TGCGCCAGCAGACTAGCGGGGGATAGCACAGATACGCAGTATTTT
V: TRBV7-8; length: 14; size: .; D: .; J: TRBJ2-3; CDR3: CASSGDLSTDTQYF; DNA: TGTGCCAGCAGCGGGGACCTCAGCACAGATACGCAGTATTTT
V: TRBV5-5; length: 15; size: .; D: TRBD2; J: TRBJ2-7; CDR3: CASSRGLADPYEQYF; DNA: TGTGCCAGCAGCAGGGGACTAGCGGATCCCTACGAGCAGTACTTC
V: TRBV6-5; length: 16; size: .; D: .; J: TRBJ2-2; CDR3: CASSYSGSTYTGELFF; DNA: TGTGCCAGCAGTTACTCGGGCTCCACGTACACCGGGGAGCTGTTTTTT
V: TRBV6-5; length: 12; size: .; D: .; J: TRBJ2-7; CDR3: CASGTSYYEQYF; DNA: TGTGCCAGCGGAACCTCATACTACGAGCAGTACTTC
V: TRBV9; length: 15; size: .; D: TRBD1; J: TRBJ1-1; CDR3: CASSVGQGKNTEAFF; DNA: TGTGCCAGCAGCGTAGGACAGGGGAAAAACACTGAAGCTTTCTTT
V: TRBV9; length: 15; size: .; D: .; J: TRBJ1-4; CDR3: CASSEGGIFNEKLFF; DNA: TGTGCCAGCAGCGAGGGGGGTATTTTTAATGAAAAACTGTTTTTT
V: TRBV7-2; length: 15; size: .; D: .; J: TRBJ2-7; CDR3: CASSLVTEVERGKYF; DNA: TGTGCCAGCAGCTTAGTCACCGAGGTAGAGAGGGGGAAGTACTTC
V: TRBV6-9; length: 15; size: .; D: .; J: TRBJ2-7; CDR3: CASSSFGRVVYEQYF; DNA: TGTGCCAGCAGTTCCTTTGGTCGGGTTGTCTACGAGCAGTACTTC
V: TRBV27; length: 18; size: .; D: .; J: TRBJ2-3; CDR3: CASSPLSGLFYLTDTQYF; DNA: TGTGCCAGCAGTCCCCTATCGGGGCTTTTTTATCTCACAGATACGCAGTATTTT
V: TRBV25-1; length: 11; size: few; D: .; J: TRBJ2-7; CDR3: CASSVWPEQYF; DNA: TGTGCCAGCAGTGTCTGGCCCGAGCAGTACTTC
V: TRBV7-8; length: 15; size: .; D: .; J: TRBJ2-7; CDR3: CASSLYMSGSYEQYF; DNA: TGTGCCAGCAGCTTGTATATGAGCGGATCCTACGAGCAGTACTTC
V: TRBV11-3; length: 14; size: .; D: .; J: TRBJ1-1; CDR3: CASSLEGENTEAFF; DNA: TGTGCCAGCAGCTTAGAGGGGGAGAACACTGAAGCTTTCTTT
V: TRBV5-1; length: 14; size: .; D: .; J: TRBJ2-2; CDR3: CASSLARGTGELFF; DNA: TGCGCCAGCAGCTTGGCCCGGGGCACCGGGGAGCTGTTTTTT
V: TRBV5-1; length: 13; size: .; D: .; J: TRBJ2-7; CDR3: CASSYGSYYEQYF; DNA: TGCGCCAGCAGCTACGGGAGTTACTACGAGCAGTACTTC
V: TRBV19; length: 14; size: .; D: .; J: TRBJ2-1; CDR3: CASSSAQPYNEQFF; DNA: TGTGCCAGTAGTAGCGCCCAACCCTACAATGAGCAGTTCTTC
V: TRBV28; length: 16; size: .; D: TRBD1; J: TRBJ1-6; CDR3: CASSFAPDRVISPLHF; DNA: TGTGCCAGCAGTTTCGCCCCAGACAGGGTAATTTCACCCCTCCACTTT
V: TRBV7-3; length: 14; size: .; D: TRBD1; J: TRBJ2-1; CDR3: CASSPTGWDNEQFF; DNA: TGTGCCAGCAGCCCGACAGGGTGGGACAATGAGCAGTTCTTC
V: TRBV2; length: 10; size: .; D: .; J: TRBJ2-7; CDR3: CASSEGGQYF; DNA: TGTGCCAGCAGTGAGGGGGGGCAGTACTTC
V: TRBV7-9; length: 14; size: few; D: .; J: TRBJ1-5; CDR3: CASSFGTYNQPQHF; DNA: TGTGCCAGCAGCTTTGGCACCTATAATCAGCCCCAGCATTTT
V: TRBV18; length: 13; size: .; D: .; J: TRBJ2-1; CDR3: CASSPSFSNEQFF; DNA: TGTGCCAGCTCACCCTCATTCTCTAATGAGCAGTTCTTC
V: TRBV13; length: 16; size: .; D: TRBD2; J: TRBJ2-7; CDR3: CASSPRDGRKDDEQYF; DNA: TGTGCCAGCAGCCCCCGGGACGGGAGGAAGGACGACGAGCAGTACTTC
V: TRBV28; length: 15; size: .; D: .; J: TRBJ2-5; CDR3: CASSQSPNFQETQYF; DNA: TGTGCCAGCAGCCAAAGCCCTAACTTCCAAGAGACCCAGTACTTC
V: TRBV30; length: 14; size: .; D: TRBD1; J: TRBJ1-5; CDR3: CAWGSGGGNQPQHF; DNA: TGTGCCTGGGGATCAGGGGGGGGCAATCAGCCCCAGCATTTT
V: TRBV25-1; length: 15; size: .; D: .; J: TRBJ1-1; CDR3: CASSSSGQGATEAFF; DNA: .
V: TRBV7-2; length: 15; size: .; D: TRBD1; J: TRBJ1-1; CDR3: CASSSRGLRNTEAFF; DNA: TGTGCCAGCAGCTCCAGGGGGCTGCGGAACACTGAAGCTTTCTTT
V: TRBV6-5; length: 14; size: .; D: .; J: TRBJ2-3; CDR3: CASTGGISTDTQYF; DNA: TGTGCCAGCACCGGCGGGATTAGCACAGATACGCAGTATTTT
V: TRBV5-4; length: 12; size: few; D: .; J: TRBJ2-1; CDR3: CASSLGGDEQFF; DNA: TGTGCCAGCAGCTTGGGTGGGGATGAGCAGTTCTTC
V: TRBV5-1; length: 15; size: .; D: TRBD2; J: TRBJ2-7; CDR3: CASSSSSGINYEQYF; DNA: TGCGCCAGCAGCTCGTCTAGCGGGATAAACTACGAGCAGTACTTC
V: TRBV6-5; length: 13; size: once; D: .; J: TRBJ1-1; CDR3: CASSYSYLAEAFF; DNA: TGTGCCAGCAGTTACTCGTACTTGGCTGAAGCTTTCTTT
V: TRBV28; length: 16; size: .; D: TRBD2; J: TRBJ2-7; CDR3: CASSLVGREYNYEQYF; DNA: TGTGCCAGCAGTTTAGTAGGGCGGGAGTATAACTACGAGCAGTACTTC